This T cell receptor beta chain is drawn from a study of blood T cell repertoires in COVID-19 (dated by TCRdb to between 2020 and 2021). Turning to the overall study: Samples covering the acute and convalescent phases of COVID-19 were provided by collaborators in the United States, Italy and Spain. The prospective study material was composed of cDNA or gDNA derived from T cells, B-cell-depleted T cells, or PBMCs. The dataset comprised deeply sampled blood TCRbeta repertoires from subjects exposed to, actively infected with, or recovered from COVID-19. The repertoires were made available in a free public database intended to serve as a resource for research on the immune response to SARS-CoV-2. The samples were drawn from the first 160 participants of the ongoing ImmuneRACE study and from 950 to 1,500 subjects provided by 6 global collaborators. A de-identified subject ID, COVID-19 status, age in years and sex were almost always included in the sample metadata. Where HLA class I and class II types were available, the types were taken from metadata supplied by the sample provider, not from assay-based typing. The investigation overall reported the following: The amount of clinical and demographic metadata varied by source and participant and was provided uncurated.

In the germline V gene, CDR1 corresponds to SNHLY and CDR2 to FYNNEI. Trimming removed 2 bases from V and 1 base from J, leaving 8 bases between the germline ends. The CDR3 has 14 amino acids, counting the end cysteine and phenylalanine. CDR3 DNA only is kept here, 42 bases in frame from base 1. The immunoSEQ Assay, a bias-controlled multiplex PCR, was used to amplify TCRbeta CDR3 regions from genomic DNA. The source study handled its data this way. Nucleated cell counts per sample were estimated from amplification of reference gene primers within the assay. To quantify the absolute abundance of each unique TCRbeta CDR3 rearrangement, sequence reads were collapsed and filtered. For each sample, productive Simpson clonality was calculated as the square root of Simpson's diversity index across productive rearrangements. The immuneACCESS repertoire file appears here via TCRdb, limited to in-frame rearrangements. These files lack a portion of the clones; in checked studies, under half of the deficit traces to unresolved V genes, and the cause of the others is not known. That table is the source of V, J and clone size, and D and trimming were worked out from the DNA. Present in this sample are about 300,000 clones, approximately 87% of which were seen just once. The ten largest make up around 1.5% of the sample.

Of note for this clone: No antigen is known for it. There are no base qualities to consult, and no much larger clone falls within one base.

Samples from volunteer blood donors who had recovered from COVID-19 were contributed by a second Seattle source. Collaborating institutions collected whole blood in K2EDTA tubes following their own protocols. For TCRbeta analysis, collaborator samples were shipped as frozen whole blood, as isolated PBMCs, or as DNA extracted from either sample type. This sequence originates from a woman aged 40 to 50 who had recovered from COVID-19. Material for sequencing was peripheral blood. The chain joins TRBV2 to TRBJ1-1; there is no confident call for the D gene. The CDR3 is CASSELGRNTEAFF. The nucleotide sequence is TGTGCCAGCAGTGAATTGGGCAGGAACACTGAAGCTTTCTTT.